This T cell receptor (beta chain) was identified during a study of blood T cell repertoires in COVID-19. Study details: Sample material is recorded as cDNA or gDNA derived from T cells, B-cell-depleted T cells, or PBMCs.

Participants reported their clinical history, and cohort assignment relied on those reports. Authors' analysis steps: Reference gene primer amplification yielded estimated nucleated cell counts. Libraries were prepared by immunoSEQ multiplex PCR; TCRdb keeps only in-frame clonotypes and omits some of them. The DNA gave D and trimming, while V, J and clone size come from that table. There are around 250,000 clones in the sample; 85% to 90% occur only once, and around 15% lies in the top ten. This CDR3 comprises 15 residues. V shed 6 bases and J shed 9 bases, with 18 bases lying between them. Germline V CDR1 and CDR2: MNHEY, SVGAGI. This clone was recorded once.

The receptor was isolated from a man between 18 and 35 years old who had recovered from COVID-19. Material for sequencing was PBMCs or T cells enriched from blood (not recorded which). This sequence joins TRBV6-5 and TRBJ1-6; D may be TRBD1 (5 bases). The CDR3: CASSEAGLVSSPLHF. CDR3 DNA: TGTGCCAGCAGCGAGGCGGGGCTAGTTAGTTCACCCCTCCACTTT.